Each of the 12 T cell receptor beta chains below was sequenced from the same sample in a study of T cell repertoires in cytomegalovirus infection. TCRdb itself ran the reads through MiXCR, one entry per CDR3 protein. Of around 900,000 distinct CDR3 sequences listed, approximately 31% are singletons. Which antigens these TCRs recognize remains unknown. The material was cultured CD8+ T cells from PBMCs, obtained from culture after CMV antigen stimulation. The source of these receptors is a human donor in good health (CMV status not recorded). Some clones in this sample may be carry-over from other donors' samples.

Notes on this clonotype: A clone one base away is much larger, so this may be a read error. This rearrangement joins TRBV7-6 to TRBJ1-1, with D uncertain. This CDR3 region has 13 residues. CDR1 is SGHVS, CDR2 FNYEAQ, per germline. CDR3 bases: TGTGCCAGCAGCTTAGGTTTCCGGTTTGAAACTTTCTTT. It yields the protein CASSLGFRFETFF.

The rearrangement joins TRBV9 to TRBJ2-2; possibly TRBD1 for D (6 bases). In germline, CDR1 is SGDLS, CDR2 YYNGEE. The CDR3 runs 18 residues. V lost 3 bases and J 0 bases, leaving 18 bases between the germline ends. The CDR3 DNA reads TGTGCCAGCAGCGCACGATCCGGACAGACCTCGAACACCGGGGAGCTGTTTTTT. Translation gives CASSARSGQTSNTGELFF.

This clonotype is a singleton in its sample. The rearrangement links TRBV5-1 to TRBJ1-2; a weak D match, TRBD1 (6 bases). The CDR3 contains 11 residues. Germline V gives CDR1 SGHRS, CDR2 YFSETQ. The V end lost 7 bases, the J end lost 5 bases, and 9 bases lay between the germline ends. The CDR3 coding sequence is TGCGCCAGCTGGGGGCTGTATGGCTACACCTTC. Encoded protein: CASWGLYGYTF.

This sequence joins TRBV7-9 and TRBJ1-3; 11 bases line up with TRBD1. This CDR3 has 15 amino acids. The germline CDR1 and CDR2 sequences are SEHNR and FQNEAQ (reference sequence). V shed 4 bases, J shed 7 bases, and the junction held 6 bases outside the gene matches. CDR3 in amino acids: CASSYPGQGDNTIYF. DNA for the CDR3: TGTGCCAGCAGCTACCCGGGACAGGGGGACAACACCATATATTTT.

This clonotype has more than one count but fewer than ten. The chain uses TRBV4-2 and TRBJ2-3, with D tentatively TRBD2 (5 bases). CDR1 and CDR2 (germline): LGHNA, YNFKEQ. The V end lost 0 bases, the J end lost 2 bases, and 9 bases lay between the germline ends. This CDR3 comprises 15 residues. CDR3 sequence (DNA): TGTGCCAGCAGCCAAGATAGGACTTTCACAGATACGCAGTATTTT. It is translated as CASSQDRTFTDTQYF.

In its sample, this clonotype was seen a few times. This chain uses TRBV4-1 with TRBJ2-1, with TRBD2 as a possible D gene (6 bases). V was cut by 3 bases and J by 0 bases, with 12 bases left in between. Germline lookup yields CDR1 MGHRA and CDR2 YSYEKL. The CDR3 covers 16 residues. DNA for the CDR3: TGCGCCAGCAGCCACGGGGAGGATAGCTCCTACAATGAGCAGTTCTTC. Its translation is CASSHGEDSSYNEQFF.

This sequence joins TRBV5-4 and TRBJ2-1; 8 bases map to TRBD1. Germline V gives CDR1 SGHNT, CDR2 YYREEE (reference sequence). This CDR3 has 12 residues. Trimming at V came to 9 bases and at J to 5 bases, leaving 4 bases not matched to a gene. CDR3 DNA sequence: TGTGCCACCTGGACAGGGAACAATGAGCAGTTCTTC. It is translated as CATWTGNNEQFF.

This clonotype was seen a handful of times. The rearrangement joins TRBV6-2 or TRBV6-3 to TRBJ2-1; 7 nucleotides align to TRBD1. This CDR3 spans 13 amino acids. Unmatched junction bases numbered 8, after V lost 7 bases and J lost 8 bases. From germline, CDR1 is MNHEY and CDR2 SVGEGT. This chain's CDR3 is CASNHRGVDEQFF. CDR3 nucleotide sequence: TGTGCCAGCAACCACAGGGGAGTCGATGAGCAGTTCTTC.

Many counts were recorded for this clonotype. This chain joins TRBV7-6 and TRBJ2-3, with D perhaps matching TRBD1 (5 bases). The CDR3 is made up of 14 amino acids. The germline V and J ends were trimmed by 8 bases and 0 bases, with 12 bases remaining between them. Germline values: CDR1 SGHVS, CDR2 FNYEAQ. CDR3 region: CASSGATSTDTQYF. The DNA of the CDR3 is TGTGCCAGCTCTGGGGCTACTAGCACAGATACGCAGTATTTT.

This clonotype was detected ten times or more. The chain has TRBV19 and TRBJ1-2; 8 bases map to TRBD1. Germline values: CDR1 LNHDA, CDR2 SQIVND (reference sequence). This CDR3 has 15 amino acids. J lost 6 bases, V lost 1 base, and 7 bases had no gene match. Here the CDR3 reads CASSIVAGGMDGYTF. In nucleotides, the CDR3 is TGTGCCAGTAGTATAGTGGCAGGGGGCATGGATGGCTACACCTTC. Full variable domain (remainder filled in from reference TRBV19 and TRBJ1-2): DGGITQSPKYLFRKEGQNVTLSCEQNLNHDAMYWYRQDPGQGLRLIYYSQIVNDFQKGDIAEGYSVSREKKESFPLTVTSAQKNPTAFYLCASSIVAGGMDGYTFGSGTRLTVV.

This clonotype has ten or more counts. The rearrangement links TRBV11-2 to TRBJ2-5, with 7 bases lining up with TRBD2. CDR3 size: 14 residues. Losses at the gene ends were 6 bases for V and 10 bases for J; bases not matched to a gene: 14. CDR1 and CDR2 from the germline V gene are SGHAT and FQNNGV. Here the CDR3 reads CASREIGTTKRQYF. The CDR3 DNA is TGTGCCAGCAGGGAAATCGGGACTACAAAACGCCAGTACTTC. The complete variable domain, with remaining parts taken from reference TRBV11-2 and TRBJ2-5, reads EAGVAQSPRYKIIEKRQSVAFWCNPISGHATLYWYQQILGQGPKLLIQFQNNGVVDDSQLPKDRFSAERLKGVDSTLKIQPAKLEDSAVYLCASREIGTTKRQYFGPGTRLLVL.

J is TRBJ2-1 and V is TRBV4-1; D might be TRBD1 or TRBD2, each matching 5 bases. Germline CDR1 and CDR2: MGHRA and YSYEKL. This CDR3 has 13 residues. V was clipped by 8 bases and J by 5 bases, with 13 bases between them. CDR3 DNA sequence: TGCGCCAGCCGAAAAACGGGGCACAATGAGCAGTTCTTC. Amino acids: CASRKTGHNEQFF.